The rows below give T cell receptor beta chains drawn from one sample of a study of blood T cell repertoires in COVID-19. Data came from immunoSEQ multiplex PCR; TCRdb stores just in-frame clones and leaves some out. The table lists 350,000 to 450,000 clones, roughly 90% of them singletons. Sequencing was carried out using peripheral blood. The receptors originated from a woman in her thirties or forties with COVID-19, enrolled during active disease. CDR3s include the opening cysteine and the closing phenylalanine or tryptophan. Fields, in order: J gene, V gene, clone size, D gene, CDR3 protein, CDR3 DNA. D genes are given only for firm matches. Not every row has a clone size; where given, it reads once, few, many or a size class.

j_gene: TRBJ1-6; v_gene: TRBV27; abundance: -; d_gene: TRBD1; CDR3aa: CASKFQTGISPLHF; CDR3nt: TGTGCCAGCAAATTTCAGACAGGGATTTCACCCCTCCACTTT
j_gene: TRBJ1-4; v_gene: TRBV29-1; abundance: once; d_gene: -; CDR3aa: CSVPRDSGKLFF; CDR3nt: TGCAGCGTCCCCCGGGACTCTGGAAAACTGTTTTTT
j_gene: TRBJ1-1; v_gene: TRBV28; abundance: once; d_gene: TRBD1; CDR3aa: CASPPGQGAWRNTEAFF; CDR3nt: TGTGCCAGCCCGCCGGGGCAGGGGGCCTGGAGGAACACTGAAGCTTTCTTT
j_gene: TRBJ1-2; v_gene: TRBV19; abundance: -; d_gene: -; CDR3aa: CASSEPRQRSSSNYGYTF; CDR3nt: TGTGCCAGTAGTGAGCCCCGACAGCGATCTTCATCTAACTATGGCTACACCTTC
j_gene: TRBJ2-7; v_gene: TRBV28; abundance: -; d_gene: TRBD2; CDR3aa: CASSLGTSVYEQYF; CDR3nt: TGTGCCAGCAGTTTGGGGACTAGCGTCTACGAGCAGTACTTC
j_gene: TRBJ2-2; v_gene: TRBV11-2; abundance: -; d_gene: -; CDR3aa: CASRGATNTGELFF; CDR3nt: TGTGCCAGCCGGGGGGCCACGAACACCGGGGAGCTGTTTTTT
j_gene: TRBJ1-5; v_gene: TRBV28; abundance: -; d_gene: -; CDR3aa: CASRGRGTQPQHF; CDR3nt: TGTGCCAGCAGGGGACGGGGGACTCAGCCCCAGCATTTT
j_gene: TRBJ1-2; v_gene: TRBV28; abundance: -; d_gene: TRBD1; CDR3aa: CASSTPLERDREIHTF; CDR3nt: TGTGCCAGCAGTACCCCGTTAGAGAGGGACAGGGAAATTCACACCTTC
j_gene: TRBJ1-1; v_gene: TRBV4-2; abundance: -; d_gene: TRBD1; CDR3aa: CASSQDLRAGGTEAFF; CDR3nt: TGTGCCAGCAGCCAAGATTTACGGGCAGGGGGCACTGAAGCTTTCTTT
j_gene: TRBJ1-6; v_gene: TRBV11-3; abundance: -; d_gene: -; CDR3aa: CASSLGTSPLHF; CDR3nt: TGTGCCAGCAGCTTAGGCACATCACCCCTCCACTTT
j_gene: TRBJ1-6; v_gene: TRBV28; abundance: -; d_gene: TRBD1; CDR3aa: CATKATGTGNSPLHF; CDR3nt: TGTGCCACCAAGGCCACCGGGACAGGGAATTCACCCCTCCACTTT
j_gene: TRBJ1-6; v_gene: TRBV6-2/TRBV6-3; abundance: -; d_gene: TRBD1; CDR3aa: CASSIRDSYTNSPLHF; CDR3nt: TGTGCCAGCAGTATCCGGGACAGCTATACCAATTCACCCCTCCACTTT
j_gene: TRBJ1-1; v_gene: TRBV20-1; abundance: -; d_gene: -; CDR3aa: CSASRTANTEAFF; CDR3nt: TGCAGTGCTAGTAGGACAGCGAACACTGAAGCTTTCTTT
j_gene: TRBJ2-1; v_gene: TRBV28; abundance: -; d_gene: -; CDR3aa: CASRHGIHGRGSSYNEQFF; CDR3nt: TGTGCCAGCAGACACGGTATACACGGACGGGGGAGCTCCTACAATGAGCAGTTCTTC
j_gene: TRBJ1-1; v_gene: TRBV29-1; abundance: -; d_gene: -; CDR3aa: CSVEGGQGNTEAFF; CDR3nt: TGCAGCGTTGAAGGGGGACAAGGAAACACTGAAGCTTTCTTT